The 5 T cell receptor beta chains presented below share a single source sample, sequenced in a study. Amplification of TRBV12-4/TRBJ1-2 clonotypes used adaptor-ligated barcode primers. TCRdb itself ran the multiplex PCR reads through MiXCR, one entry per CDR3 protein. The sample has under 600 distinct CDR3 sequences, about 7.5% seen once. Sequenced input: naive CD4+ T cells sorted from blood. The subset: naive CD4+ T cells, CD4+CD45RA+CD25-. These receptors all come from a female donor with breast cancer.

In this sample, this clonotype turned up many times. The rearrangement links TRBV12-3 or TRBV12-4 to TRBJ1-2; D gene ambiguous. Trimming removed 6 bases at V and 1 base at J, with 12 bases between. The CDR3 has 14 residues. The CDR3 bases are TGTGCCAGCAGCCCTGGAGACCTTAACTATGGCTACACCTTC. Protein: CASSPGDLNYGYTF.

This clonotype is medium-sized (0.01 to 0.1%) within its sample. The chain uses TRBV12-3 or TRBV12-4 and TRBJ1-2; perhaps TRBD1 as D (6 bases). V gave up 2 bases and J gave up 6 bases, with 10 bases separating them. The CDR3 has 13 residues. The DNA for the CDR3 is TGTGCCAGCAGTTTAACAGGGTGGGATGGCTACACCTTC. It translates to CASSLTGWDGYTF.

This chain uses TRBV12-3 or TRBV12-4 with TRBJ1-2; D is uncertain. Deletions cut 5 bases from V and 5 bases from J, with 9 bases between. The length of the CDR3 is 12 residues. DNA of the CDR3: TGTGCCAGCAGTCAAACAGCGTATGGCTACACCTTC. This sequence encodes CASSQTAYGYTF.

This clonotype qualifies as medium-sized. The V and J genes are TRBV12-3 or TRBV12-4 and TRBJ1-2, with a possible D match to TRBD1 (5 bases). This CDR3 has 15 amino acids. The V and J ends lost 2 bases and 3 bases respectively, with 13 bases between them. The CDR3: CASSLYGREDYGYTF. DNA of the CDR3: TGTGCCAGCAGTTTATACGGCAGGGAGGACTATGGCTACACCTTC.

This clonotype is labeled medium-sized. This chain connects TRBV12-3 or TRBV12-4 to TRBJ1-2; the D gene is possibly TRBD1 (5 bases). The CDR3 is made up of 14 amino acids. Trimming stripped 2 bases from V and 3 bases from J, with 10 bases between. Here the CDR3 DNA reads TGTGCCAGCAGTTTACATGGGGCGGACTATGGCTACACCTTC. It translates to CASSLHGADYGYTF.